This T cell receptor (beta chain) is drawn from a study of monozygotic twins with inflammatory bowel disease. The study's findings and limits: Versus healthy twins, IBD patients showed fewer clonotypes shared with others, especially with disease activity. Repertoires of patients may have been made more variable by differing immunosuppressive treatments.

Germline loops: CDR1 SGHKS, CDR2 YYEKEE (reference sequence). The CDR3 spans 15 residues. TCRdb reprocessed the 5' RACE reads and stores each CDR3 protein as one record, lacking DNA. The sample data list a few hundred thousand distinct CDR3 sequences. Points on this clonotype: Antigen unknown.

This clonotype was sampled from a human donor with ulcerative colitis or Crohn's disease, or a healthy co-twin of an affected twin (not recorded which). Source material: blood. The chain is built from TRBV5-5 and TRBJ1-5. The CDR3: CASSLGETVNQPQHF. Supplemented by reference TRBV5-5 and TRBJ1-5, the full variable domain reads DAGVTQSPTHLIKTRGQQVTLRCSPISGHKSVSWYQQVLGQGPQFIFQYYEKEERGRGNFPDRFSARQFPNYSSELNVNALLLGDSALYLCASSLGETVNQPQHFGDGTRLSIL.